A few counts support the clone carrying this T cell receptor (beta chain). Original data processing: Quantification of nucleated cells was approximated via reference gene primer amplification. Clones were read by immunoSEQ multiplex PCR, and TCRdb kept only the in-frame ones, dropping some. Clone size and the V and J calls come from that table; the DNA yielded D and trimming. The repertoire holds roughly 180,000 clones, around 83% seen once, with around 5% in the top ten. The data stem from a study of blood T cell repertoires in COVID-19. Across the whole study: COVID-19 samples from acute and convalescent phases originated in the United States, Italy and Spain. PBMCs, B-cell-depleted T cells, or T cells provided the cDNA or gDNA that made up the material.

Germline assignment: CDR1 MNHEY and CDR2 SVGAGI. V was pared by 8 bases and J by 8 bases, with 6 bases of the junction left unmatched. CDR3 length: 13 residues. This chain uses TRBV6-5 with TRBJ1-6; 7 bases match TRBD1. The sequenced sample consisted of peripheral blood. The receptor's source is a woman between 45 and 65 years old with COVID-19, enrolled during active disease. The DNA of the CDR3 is TGTGCCAGCGACAGGGCTAATTATTCACCCCTCCACTTT. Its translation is CASDRANYSPLHF.